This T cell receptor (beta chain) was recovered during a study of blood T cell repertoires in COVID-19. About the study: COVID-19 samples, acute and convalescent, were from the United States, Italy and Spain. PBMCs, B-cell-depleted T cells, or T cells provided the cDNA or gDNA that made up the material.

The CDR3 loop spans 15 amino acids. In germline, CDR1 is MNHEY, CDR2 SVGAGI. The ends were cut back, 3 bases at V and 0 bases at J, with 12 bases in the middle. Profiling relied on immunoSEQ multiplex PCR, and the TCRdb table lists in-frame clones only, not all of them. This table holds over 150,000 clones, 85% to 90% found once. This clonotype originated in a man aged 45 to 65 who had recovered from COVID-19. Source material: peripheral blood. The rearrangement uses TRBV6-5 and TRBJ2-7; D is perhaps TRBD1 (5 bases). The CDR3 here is CASSYGQGFSYEQYF. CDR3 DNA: TGTGCCAGCAGTTATGGGCAGGGTTTCTCCTACGAGCAGTACTTC.